Below, 23 T cell receptor beta chains from the same sample are listed, as sequenced in a study of T cells in Graves' hyperthyroidism and ophthalmopathy. TCR beta CDR3 region amplification was performed from RNA transcripts. During a first-round RT-PCR of the TCR CDR3, the HTBI primer set was used. MiXCR was run by TCRdb on the multiplex PCR reads, yielding one entry per CDR3 protein. The profile shows a few hundred thousand distinct CDR3 sequences, 15% to 19% of them singletons. The sequenced material came from blood. These receptor sequences come from a woman aged 18-30 years with Graves' hyperthyroidism that later progressed to Graves' ophthalmopathy.

This clonotype was picked up a small number of times. The rearrangement links TRBV24-1 to TRBJ2-1; D not certain. CDR3 length: 14 amino acids. Germline V lookup: CDR1 KGHDR, CDR2 SFDVKD. V was cut by 1 base and J by 3 bases, with 6 bases left in between. The CDR3 here is CATSDLVDYNEQFF. In DNA, the CDR3 is TGTGCCACCAGTGATTTAGTGGACTACAATGAGCAGTTCTTC.

The chain recombines TRBV4-1 with TRBJ2-1, with TRBD2 matching 9 bases. The CDR3 runs to 20 residues. Germline V CDR1 and CDR2: MGHRA, YSYEKL. The ends lost 4 bases at V and 6 bases at J; junction bases unmatched: 22. The CDR3 region is CASSLLVVAGDPSWINEQFF. The CDR3 DNA reads TGCGCCAGCAGCCTGTTGGTGGTAGCGGGAGATCCGTCTTGGATCAATGAGCAGTTCTTC.

This clonotype was counted ten times or more. V is TRBV28 and J is TRBJ1-1; D call uncertain. CDR3 length equals 13 residues. V lost 6 bases and J 4 bases, leaving 12 bases between the germline ends. Germline V gene sequence: CDR1 MDHEN, CDR2 SYDVKM. Here the CDR3 reads CASRLSGPTEAFF. DNA for the CDR3: TGTGCCAGCAGACTATCTGGCCCCACTGAAGCTTTCTTT. The entire variable domain, with the rest obtained from reference TRBV28 and TRBJ1-1, is as follows: DVKVTQSSRYLVKRTGEKVFLECVQDMDHENMFWYRQDPGLGLRLIYFSYDVKMKEKGDIPEGYSVSREKKERFSLILESASTNQTSMYLCASRLSGPTEAFFGQGTRLTVV.

The chain couples TRBV20-1 to TRBJ2-3; D is perhaps TRBD1 (6 bases). The CDR3 is 13 amino acids. Germline V CDR1 and CDR2: DFQATT, SNEGSKA (reference sequence). V shed 6 bases and J shed 2 bases, with 12 bases lying between them. CDR3 sequence reads: CSAIDRLTDTQYF. The CDR3 DNA reads as TGCAGTGCCATCGACAGGCTCACAGATACGCAGTATTTT.

This clonotype was recorded at least ten times. The CDR3 DNA follows: TGTGCCATCAAATCCGGGCAGTCGCAAGGCAGAGGCTACACCTTC. Translated: CAIKSGQSQGRGYTF. V gene TRBV28 combines with J gene TRBJ1-2; D is unresolved. The CDR3 runs 15 residues. Germline assignment: CDR1 MDHEN and CDR2 SYDVKM. The V end lost 10 bases, the J end lost 8 bases, and 26 bases lay between the germline ends.

The V gene is TRBV3-1, the J gene TRBJ2-2, with 8 bases that match TRBD1. The germline gives CDR1 LGHDT, CDR2 YNNKEL (reference sequence). The CDR3 consists of 19 residues. Germline trimming cut 0 bases from V and 5 bases from J; bases unmatched to any gene: 14. CDR3 coding DNA: TGTGCCAGCAGCCAAGATGGACTACCGGACAGGGAGTTGACCGGGGAGCTGTTTTTT. Translating gives CASSQDGLPDRELTGELFF.

This chain links TRBV29-1 with TRBJ1-2, with D maybe TRBD1 (5 bases). Germline values: CDR1 SQVTM, CDR2 ANQGSEA. Between the trimmed V and J ends, which lost 4 bases and 8 bases, there was a span of 14 bases. This CDR3 comprises 12 residues. Here the CDR3 DNA reads TGCAGCGTTGGGGCCCGGGGGGGGGGCTACACCTTC. Residues: CSVGARGGGYTF.

This clonotype was seen ten or more times. The genes are TRBV11-2 and TRBJ2-7; no reliable D call. Looked up from germline, CDR1 is SGHAT and CDR2 is FQNNGV. The ends were cut back, 1 base at V and 6 bases at J, with 7 bases in the middle. The CDR3 covers 12 residues. The CDR3 reads CASSLVGGEQYF. In DNA form, the CDR3 reads TGTGCCAGCAGCTTAGTTGGCGGCGAGCAGTACTTC.

The sample holds many counts of this clonotype. The rearrangement links TRBV4-3 to TRBJ1-1, with D uncertain. V dropped 3 bases and J dropped 1 base, with 9 bases sitting between them. Germline CDR1 reads LGHNA; CDR2 reads YSLEER. The CDR3 spans 14 residues. The DNA of the CDR3 is TGCGCCAGCAGCCACGTAGACGGGAACACTGAAGCTTTCTTT. Translated: CASSHVDGNTEAFF.

This clonotype has only a few counts. The genes are TRBV12-3 or TRBV12-4 and TRBJ2-1; unclear D gene. CDR3 length: 11 amino acids. V was cut by 4 bases and J by 10 bases, with 8 bases left in between. The DNA for the CDR3 is TGTGCCAGCAGTTCCATCGGGGAGCAGTTCTTC. This translates into CASSSIGEQFF.

This clonotype came up many times. CDR3 loop: CASSTARENEQFF. The CDR3 nucleotides are TGTGCCAGCAGCACCGCTAGGGAGAATGAGCAGTTCTTC. The chain recombines TRBV7-2 with TRBJ2-1; maybe TRBD2 (5 bases). The CDR3 has 13 amino acids. Trimming stripped 5 bases from V and 7 bases from J, with 12 bases between. From germline, CDR1 is SGHTA and CDR2 FQGNSA.

The chain combines TRBV6-2 or TRBV6-3 with TRBJ2-7; TRBD2 aligns across 12 bases. This CDR3 region has 14 residues. Germline CDR1 MNHEY, CDR2 SVGEGT. The V gene end was trimmed by 6 bases and the J gene end by 2 bases; junction bases not matched to a gene: 2. CDR3 in amino acids: CASSGLAGTYEQYF. CDR3 DNA sequence: TGTGCCAGCAGCGGACTAGCGGGGACCTACGAGCAGTACTTC.

There are many counts of this clonotype. V and J are TRBV5-1 and TRBJ2-3; TRBD2 might be the D (5 bases). Germline V lookup: CDR1 SGHRS, CDR2 YFSETQ. The CDR3 is made up of 15 amino acids. Between the trimmed V and J ends, which lost 0 bases and 5 bases, there was a span of 13 bases. For the CDR3, the DNA is TGCGCCAGCAGCTTGGCGCTAGCCGCGGAAGATACGCAGTATTTT. Residues: CASSLALAAEDTQYF.

This clonotype was seen repeatedly, ten times or more. This chain connects TRBV28 to TRBJ2-1, with unresolved D. Trimming left V 6 bases short and J 6 bases short, with 6 bases between. CDR3 length: 11 amino acids. Germline values: CDR1 MDHEN, CDR2 SYDVKM. The CDR3 DNA reads TGTGCCAGCAGCTCCCCCAATGAGCAGTTCTTC. Residues: CASSSPNEQFF.

The gene calls are TRBV24-1 and TRBJ2-2, with D unclear. The CDR3 covers 14 residues. Deletions cut 5 bases from V and 0 bases from J, with 6 bases between. Looked up from germline, CDR1 is KGHDR and CDR2 is SFDVKD. The CDR3 DNA reads as TGTGCCACCAGTGGTACAGCGAACACCGGGGAGCTGTTTTTT. Protein: CATSGTANTGELFF.

This clonotype was picked up many times. This sequence joins TRBV20-1 and TRBJ2-1, with 13 bases that match TRBD2. Germline values: CDR1 DFQATT, CDR2 SNEGSKA (reference sequence). The CDR3 is 14 residues long. Trimming removed 7 bases from V and 10 bases from J; junction bases left unmatched: 10. CDR3 sequence reads: CSGITSGRAREQFF. The CDR3 DNA follows: TGCAGTGGTATAACTAGCGGGAGGGCCCGGGAGCAGTTCTTC.

This clonotype occurred many times. V gene TRBV27 combines with J gene TRBJ2-5; D tentatively fits TRBD1 or TRBD2 (5 bases each). This CDR3 is built from 13 residues. With 3 bases removed from V and 1 base from J, the gap between germline ends came to 6 bases. Germline CDR1 MNHEY, CDR2 SMNVEV (reference sequence). This CDR3 reads CASSFGAQETQYF. In DNA form, the CDR3 reads TGTGCCAGCAGTTTCGGGGCCCAAGAGACCCAGTACTTC.

This clonotype was observed a few times. V and J are TRBV30 and TRBJ1-1, with D unresolved. This CDR3 is built from 17 residues. The V end lost 2 bases, the J end lost 0 bases, and 19 bases lay between the germline ends. The germline V gene encodes CDR1 GTSNPN and CDR2 SVGIG (reference sequence). The CDR3 DNA sequence: TGTGCCTGGAGTCCCCCGGGCTACTTAACTATGAACACTGAAGCTTTCTTT. Amino acid sequence: CAWSPPGYLTMNTEAFF.

This clonotype was counted only a few times. The rearrangement joins TRBV5-1 to TRBJ2-1; TRBD2 matches at 8 bases. V was clipped by 3 bases and J by 15 bases; unmatched bases: 5. The V gene's germline CDR1 is SGHRS and CDR2 YFSETQ. The CDR3 has 11 residues. CDR3 sequence: CASSSGGVAFF. CDR3 sequence (DNA): TGCGCCAGCAGCTCCGGGGGGGTGGCGTTCTTC.

V gene TRBV5-4 combines with J gene TRBJ2-1; 7 bases agree with TRBD1. Germline assignment: CDR1 SGHNT and CDR2 YYREEE (reference sequence). This CDR3 has 15 amino acids. V shed 4 bases, J shed 0 bases, and the junction held 4 bases outside the gene matches. The CDR3 is CASSIDRDSYNEQFF. The CDR3, as DNA: TGTGCCAGCAGCATAGACAGGGACTCCTACAATGAGCAGTTCTTC.

Only a few counts were recorded for this clonotype. The chain employs TRBV19 and TRBJ2-7, with no clear D. V was trimmed by 4 bases and J by 4 bases, leaving 14 bases between them. Germline V gene sequence: CDR1 LNHDA, CDR2 SQIVND (reference sequence). CDR3 length equals 14 residues. CDR3: CASSTPPFRYEQYF. The CDR3 DNA reads as TGTGCCAGTAGTACCCCCCCTTTTAGGTACGAGCAGTACTTC.

CDR3 sequence (DNA): TGCGCCAGCAGCCAAGAAGGATGGACAGGGGGTCGTGAAAAACTGTTTTTT. It codes for CASSQEGWTGGREKLFF. The rearrangement joins TRBV4-1 to TRBJ1-4; 10 bases agree with TRBD1. CDR3 length: 17 residues. Germline V gene data show CDR1 as MGHRA and CDR2 as YSYEKL. Losses at the gene ends were 0 bases for V and 7 bases for J; bases not matched to a gene: 8.

This clonotype was observed at least ten times. The chain carries TRBV3-1 and TRBJ2-5; the D gene is possibly TRBD2 (5 bases). V was pared by 4 bases and J by 4 bases, with 13 bases between. This CDR3 is built from 14 residues. Germline CDR1 and CDR2: LGHDT and YNNKEL (reference sequence). This chain's CDR3 is CASSPGVGVETQYF. The DNA of the CDR3 is TGTGCCAGCAGCCCCGGTGTGGGAGTAGAGACCCAGTACTTC.